This TCR beta chain was obtained from a study of yellow fever vaccine responses in identical twins. TCRdb analysed the RT-PCR reads with MiXCR anew, one entry per CDR3 protein. The sample consists of roughly 18,000 distinct CDR3 sequences, about 56% of them appearing once. This clonotype was recorded a few times. Its target is unknown. Findings and caveats of the study: Twins reportedly showed a vaccine T cell response that seemed partly convergent and partly personalized.

V lost 7 bases to trimming and J lost 2 bases, with 12 bases between them. Germline assignment: CDR1 SQVTM and CDR2 ANQGSEA. The CDR3 covers 13 residues. This chain joins TRBV29-1 and TRBJ1-5, with D uncertain. This receptor was taken from a woman aged 18-30 years who received the yellow fever vaccine. The input for sequencing was T cells from blood (PBMCs), unsorted or a sorted subset (not recorded which), taken before or after yellow fever vaccination (not recorded which). CDR3 DNA: TGCAGCGCCCGCTCTGGTGGCAATCAGCCCCAGCATTTT. Translation gives CSARSGGNQPQHF.